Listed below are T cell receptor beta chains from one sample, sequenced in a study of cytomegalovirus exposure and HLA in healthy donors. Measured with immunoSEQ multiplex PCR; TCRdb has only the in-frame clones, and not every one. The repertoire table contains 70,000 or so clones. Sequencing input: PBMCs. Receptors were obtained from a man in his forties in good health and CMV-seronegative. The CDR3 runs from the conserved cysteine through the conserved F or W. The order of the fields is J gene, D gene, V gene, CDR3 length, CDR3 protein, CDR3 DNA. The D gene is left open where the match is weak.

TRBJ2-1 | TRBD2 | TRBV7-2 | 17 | CASSLPASGRGGNEQFF | TGTGCCAGCAGCCTGCCGGCTAGCGGGAGGGGGGGGAATGAGCAGTTCTTC
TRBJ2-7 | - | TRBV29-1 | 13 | CSVGTGFSYEQYF | TGCAGCGTAGGCACAGGTTTCTCCTACGAGCAGTACTTC
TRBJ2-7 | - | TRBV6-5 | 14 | CASSYTTGSSEQYF | TGTGCCAGCAGTTACACCACAGGTAGTAGCGAGCAGTACTTC
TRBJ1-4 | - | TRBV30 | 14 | CAWSRGGANEKLFF | TGTGCCTGGAGCCGAGGGGGAGCTAATGAAAAACTGTTTTTT
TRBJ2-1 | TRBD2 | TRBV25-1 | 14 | CASSLAGVVNEQFF | TGTGCCAGCAGTTTAGCGGGAGTAGTAAATGAGCAGTTCTTC
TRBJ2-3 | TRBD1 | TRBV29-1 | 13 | CSVRDRGTDTQYF | TGCAGCGTTCGGGACAGGGGTACAGATACGCAGTATTTT
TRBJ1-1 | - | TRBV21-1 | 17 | CASSTGQGADWNTEAFF | TGTGCCAGCAGCACCGGACAGGGGGCTGACTGGAACACTGAAGCTTTCTTT
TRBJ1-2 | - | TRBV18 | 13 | CASSPIRMDGYTF | TGTGCCAGCTCACCAATCAGGATGGATGGCTACACCTTC
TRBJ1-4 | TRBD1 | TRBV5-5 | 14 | CASSLTGGQEKLFF | TGTGCCAGCAGCTTGACAGGGGGCCAGGAAAAACTGTTTTTT
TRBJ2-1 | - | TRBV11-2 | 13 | CASSLDAINEQFF | TGTGCCAGCAGCTTAGATGCGATCAATGAGCAGTTCTTC
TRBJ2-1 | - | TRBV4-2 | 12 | CASSHQTGEQFF | TGTGCCAGCAGCCACCAGACAGGAGAGCAGTTCTTC
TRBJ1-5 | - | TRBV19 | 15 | CASSALQGPNQPQHF | TGTGCCAGTAGTGCCCTACAGGGTCCGAATCAGCCCCAGCATTTT
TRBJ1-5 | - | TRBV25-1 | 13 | CASARNADQPQHF | TGTGCCAGCGCCCGGAACGCGGATCAGCCCCAGCATTTT
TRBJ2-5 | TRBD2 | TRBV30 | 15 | CAWTSGGNRGETQYF | TGTGCCTGGACTAGCGGGGGTAATAGGGGAGAGACCCAGTACTTC
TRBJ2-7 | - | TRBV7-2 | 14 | CASSLAWQTYEQYF | TGTGCCAGCAGCTTAGCTTGGCAAACCTACGAGCAGTACTTC
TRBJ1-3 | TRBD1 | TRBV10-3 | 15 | CAISLDRGQGNTIYF | TGTGCCATCAGCTTAGACAGGGGGCAAGGAAACACCATATATTTT
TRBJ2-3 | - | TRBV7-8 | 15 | CASRAGRHLTDTQYF | TGTGCCAGCAGAGCTGGGCGCCACCTCACAGATACGCAGTATTTT
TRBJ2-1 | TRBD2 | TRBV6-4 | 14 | CASSAAGGGDEQFF | TGTGCCAGCAGTGCAGCGGGAGGGGGTGATGAGCAGTTCTTC
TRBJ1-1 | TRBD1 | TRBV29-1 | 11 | CSVITGAEAFF | TGCAGCGTTATAACAGGGGCTGAAGCTTTCTTT
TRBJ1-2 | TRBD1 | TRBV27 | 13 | CASSQGGNYGYTF | TGTGCCAGCAGCCAGGGGGGAAACTATGGCTACACCTTC
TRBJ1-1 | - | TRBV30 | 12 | CAWSGMNTEAFF | TGTGCCTGGTCGGGGATGAACACTGAAGCTTTCTTT
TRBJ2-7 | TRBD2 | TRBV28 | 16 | CASSLWGTSWSHEQYF | TGTGCCAGCAGTTTATGGGGGACTAGCTGGAGTCACGAGCAGTACTTC
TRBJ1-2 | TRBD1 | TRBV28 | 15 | CASSRHRGSNYGYTF | TGTGCCAGCAGTCGACACAGGGGATCTAACTATGGCTACACCTTC
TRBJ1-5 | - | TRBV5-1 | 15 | CASSLGTGSNQPQHF | TGCGCCAGCAGCTTGGGCACGGGTAGCAATCAGCCCCAGCATTTT
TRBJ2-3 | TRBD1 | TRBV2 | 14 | CASTLLTGTDTQYF | TGTGCCAGCACTTTATTGACAGGGACAGATACGCAGTATTTT
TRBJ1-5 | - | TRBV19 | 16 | CASSLDRAGNAQPQHF | TGTGCCAGTAGTCTCGACCGGGCAGGGAACGCTCAGCCCCAGCATTTT
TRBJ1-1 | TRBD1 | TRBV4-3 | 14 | CASSHSTGTGIAFF | TGCGCCAGCAGCCACAGCACCGGGACAGGGATAGCTTTCTTT
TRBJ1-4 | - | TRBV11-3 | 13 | CASSLAPGEKLFF | TGTGCCAGCAGCTTAGCTCCGGGGGAAAAACTGTTTTTT
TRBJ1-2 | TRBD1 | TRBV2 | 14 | CASSPDRTNYGYTF | TGTGCCAGCAGCCCGGACAGGACTAACTATGGCTACACCTTC
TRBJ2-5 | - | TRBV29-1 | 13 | CSVEEGGRETQYF | TGCAGCGTTGAAGAGGGAGGTCGGGAGACCCAGTACTTC
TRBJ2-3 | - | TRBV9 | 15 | CASSVGAWSTDTQYF | TGTGCCAGCAGCGTAGGCGCGTGGAGCACAGATACGCAGTATTTT
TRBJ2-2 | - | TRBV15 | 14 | CATSRRLDTGELFF | TGTGCCACCAGCAGACGACTTGACACCGGGGAGCTGTTTTTT
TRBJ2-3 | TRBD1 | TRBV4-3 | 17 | CASSQERSGQGTDTQYF | TGCGCCAGCAGCCAAGAGAGAAGTGGACAGGGCACAGATACGCAGTATTTT
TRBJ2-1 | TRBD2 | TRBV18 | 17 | CASSLHDLAGGYNEQFF | TGTGCCAGCTCACTCCACGACTTAGCGGGGGGCTACAATGAGCAGTTCTTC
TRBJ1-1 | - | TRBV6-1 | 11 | CASTLTGEAFF | TGTGCCAGCACACTGACAGGAGAAGCTTTCTTT
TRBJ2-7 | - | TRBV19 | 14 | CASSETPSSGLLHF | TGTGCCAGTAGTGAAACGCCCAGCTCGGGACTCCTCCACTTC
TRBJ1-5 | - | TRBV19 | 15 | CASSPPAGQNQPQHF | TGTGCCAGTAGTCCCCCGGCAGGGCAAAATCAGCCCCAGCATTTT
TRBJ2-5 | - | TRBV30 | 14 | CAWSMAVKKETQYF | TGTGCCTGGAGTATGGCTGTAAAGAAAGAGACCCAGTACTTC
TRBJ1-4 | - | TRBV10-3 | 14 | CAISGTGGSEKLFF | TGTGCCATCAGTGGGACGGGGGGAAGTGAAAAACTGTTTTTT
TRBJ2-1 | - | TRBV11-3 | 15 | CASSFHAGSYNEQFF | TGTGCCAGCAGCTTTCACGCCGGGAGTTACAATGAGCAGTTCTTC
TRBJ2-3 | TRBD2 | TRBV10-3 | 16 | CAISAAGTTSTDTQYF | TGTGCCATCAGTGCCGCCGGGACTACCTCCACAGATACGCAGTATTTT
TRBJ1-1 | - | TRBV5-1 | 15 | CASSLPDILNTEAFF | TGCGCCAGCAGCTTACCTGACATTTTGAACACTGAAGCTTTCTTT